This T cell receptor (beta chain) was profiled in a study of T cell responses to AZD1222 COVID-19 vaccine. Comment on this clone: The antigen is unknown.

Method: immunoSEQ multiplex PCR; TCRdb's copy keeps in-frame clones and lacks some. Altogether under 80,000 clones are present, under 90% being singletons, with the ten largest covering roughly 20%. This CDR3 is 15 amino acids long. Trimming removed 3 bases from V and 4 bases from J, with 15 bases in between. Looked up from germline, CDR1 is SGHTA and CDR2 is FQGNSA. Study-wide points: Clonal diversity was possibly underestimated, and white British individuals and females predominated among donors. The span of vaccine-associated CD4 TCRs extended across spike, with dominance at 160-218 and 743-854.

This specimen consisted of peripheral blood, obtained on day 0 of AZD1222 vaccination. The V and J genes are TRBV7-2 and TRBJ1-1; unclear D gene. This TCR was sampled from an adult in good health. CDR3 protein: CASSFRGREGTEAFF. CDR3 in DNA: TGTGCCAGCAGCTTTCGAGGACGGGAGGGCACTGAAGCTTTCTTT.